These 32 T cell receptor beta chains originate from one sample sequenced in a study of patients and donors after allogeneic stem cell transplantation. MiXCR, applied by TCRdb to the RT-PCR reads, yields one record per CDR3 protein. Here the sample spans approximately 88,000 distinct CDR3 sequences, just under 5% being singletons. Sample: blood, either unsorted or a sorted T cell fraction (not recorded which). Receptor source: a human donor who was either an allogeneic HSCT recipient or a stem cell or donor lymphocyte infusion donor (not recorded which). It is not recorded whose cells these are; they may come from a transplant donor.

This clonotype was detected many times. The genes are TRBV25-1 and TRBJ1-1; 7 bases map to TRBD1. This CDR3 contains 12 residues. J was trimmed by 10 bases and V by 2 bases; bases with no gene match: 4. Germline V gene sequence: CDR1 MGHDK, CDR2 SYGVNS. In DNA form, the CDR3 reads TGTGCCAGCAGTGAAGGGCAGGGGGTAGCTTTCTTT. It yields the protein CASSEGQGVAFF.

This clonotype was seen repeatedly, ten times or more. The chain recombines TRBV28 with TRBJ1-1; 7 bases fit TRBD1. CDR1 and CDR2 (germline): MDHEN, SYDVKM. The CDR3 extends over 14 amino acids. J lost 11 bases, V lost 2 bases, and 11 bases had no gene match. CDR3 in amino acids: CASSLRWGPRGAFF. In DNA, the CDR3 is TGTGCCAGCAGTTTACGGTGGGGTCCCAGGGGGGCTTTCTTT.

This clonotype was recorded at least ten times. The rearrangement joins TRBV3-1 to TRBJ1-2, with 8 bases matching TRBD1. The germline CDR1 and CDR2 sequences are LGHDT and YNNKEL (reference sequence). The CDR3 is 15 residues long. J gave up 4 bases and V 3 bases, and 7 bases lay outside the gene matches. CDR3 in amino acids: CASSHGQGKSYGYTF. The CDR3 DNA is TGTGCCAGCAGCCACGGACAGGGTAAAAGCTATGGCTACACCTTC.

This clonotype was seen only a few times. This chain uses TRBV5-4 with TRBJ2-1; 10 nucleotides match TRBD2. The ends lost 1 base at V and 8 bases at J; junction bases unmatched: 6. This CDR3 is 15 amino acids long. Per the germline V gene, CDR1 is SGHNT and CDR2 is YYREEE (reference sequence). The CDR3 reads CASSLSGGGRDEQFF. The CDR3 DNA reads TGTGCCAGCAGCTTGAGCGGGGGGGGACGGGATGAGCAGTTCTTC.

This clonotype occurred a few times. The chain links TRBV28 to TRBJ2-7; no firm D call. The length of the CDR3 is 15 residues. V was trimmed by 6 bases and J by 2 bases, leaving 17 bases between them. Germline V gene lookup returns CDR1 MDHEN and CDR2 SYDVKM. The CDR3 nucleotides read TGTGCCAGCAGACCGTCAGACGGAACAACCTACGAGCAGTACTTC. It specifies CASRPSDGTTYEQYF.

This clonotype was seen many times. This chain links TRBV5-5 with TRBJ2-7; D remains ambiguous. This CDR3 has 14 amino acids. Trimming shortened V by 1 base and J by 1 base, and 9 bases separated the two germline ends. Germline values: CDR1 SGHKS, CDR2 YYEKEE (reference sequence). In DNA form, the CDR3 reads TGTGCCAGCAGCTTGATTGATCAATCCTACGAGCAGTACTTC. Protein sequence: CASSLIDQSYEQYF.

This clonotype has a count of ten or more. V is TRBV6-4 and J is TRBJ1-6; D is unclear. Germline assignment: CDR1 MRHNA and CDR2 SNTAGT. V was cut by 1 base and J by 4 bases, with 5 bases left in between. CDR3 length equals 14 residues. CDR3 nucleotide sequence: TGTGCCAGCAGTGACTTCAGTTATAATTCACCCCTCCACTTT. It is translated as CASSDFSYNSPLHF.

This clonotype was found many times. The rearrangement links TRBV7-2 to TRBJ2-1; D is perhaps TRBD2 (5 bases). V lost 7 bases and J 5 bases, leaving 18 bases between the germline ends. There are 15 residues in the CDR3. The germline gives CDR1 SGHTA, CDR2 FQGNSA. CDR3 region: CASTLGGSRHNEQFF. For the CDR3, the DNA is TGTGCCAGCACCCTAGGAGGTTCCCGGCACAATGAGCAGTTCTTC.

The chain recombines TRBV20-1 with TRBJ1-2; D call uncertain. From germline, CDR1 is DFQATT and CDR2 SNEGSKA (reference sequence). Trimming took 0 bases from V and 4 from J, leaving 9 bases between them. The CDR3 has 13 amino acids. DNA of the CDR3: TGCAGTGCTAGAGAGGATCTGGTCTATGGCTACACCTTC. The encoded protein is CSAREDLVYGYTF.

This clonotype was counted only a few times. The DNA is omitted, as the CDR3 cannot be located on it reliably, and the CDR3 follows TCRdb's listing. The V gene is TRBV21-1, the J gene TRBJ1-5; no DNA check was done on the table's D call, TRBD1. TRBV21-1 is termed a pseudogene. The CDR3 numbers 18 amino acids, ends counted. The CDR3 spells CASSNKEWGQGNPQPQHF.

This clonotype was counted between two and nine times. This sequence joins TRBV20-1 and TRBJ2-3, with TRBD2 matching over 10 bases. The V segment lost 6 bases and the J segment 11 bases; nucleotides outside the gene matches: 8. CDR3 length: 12 amino acids. In germline, CDR1 is DFQATT, CDR2 SNEGSKA (reference sequence). The CDR3 nucleotides read TGCAGTGCATTCGGACTAGCGGAGATGCAGTATTTT. Translation: CSAFGLAEMQYF.

There are many counts of this clonotype. V usage is TRBV7-2 and J usage is TRBJ2-2; tentatively, D is TRBD1 (6 bases). The CDR3 runs to 18 residues. Deletions cut 1 base from V and 2 bases from J, with 17 bases between. The germline CDR1 and CDR2 sequences are SGHTA and FQGNSA. CDR3 nucleotides: TGTGCCAGCAGCTTAGGGCTCAGGGGTCGACTTAACACCGGGGAGCTGTTTTTT. It specifies CASSLGLRGRLNTGELFF.

This clonotype was seen many times. The chain uses TRBV5-1 and TRBJ1-1; 7 nucleotides align to TRBD1. The trim removed 4 bases at V and 1 base at J, leaving 4 bases unmatched. The CDR3 consists of 14 residues. Germline V CDR1 and CDR2: SGHRS, YFSETQ. The CDR3 sequence is CASSGGTANTEAFF. In nucleotides, the CDR3 is TGCGCCAGCAGCGGAGGGACAGCGAACACTGAAGCTTTCTTT. Full variable domain (rest looked up from reference TRBV5-1 and TRBJ1-1): KAGVTQTPRYLIKTRGQQVTLSCSPISGHRSVSWYQQTPGQGLQFLFEYFSETQRNKGNFPGRFSGRQFSNSRSEMNVSTLELGDSALYLCASSGGTANTEAFFGQGTRLTVV.

In its sample, this clonotype was seen many times. V usage is TRBV10-1 and J usage is TRBJ2-3; D gene ambiguous. With 4 bases removed from V and 6 bases from J, the gap between germline ends came to 8 bases. The CDR3 extends over 12 amino acids. The V gene's germline CDR1 is WNHNN and CDR2 SYGVQD (reference sequence). The CDR3 sequence is CASSGDLDTQYF. The CDR3 bases are TGCGCCAGCAGTGGGGATTTGGATACGCAGTATTTT.

This clonotype was detected many times. CDR3 sequence reads: CASIGLAGADTQYF. The CDR3 bases are TGTGCCAGCATCGGACTAGCGGGGGCAGATACGCAGTATTTT. The V call is TRBV7-2, the J call TRBJ2-3; 13 bases match TRBD2. This CDR3 contains 14 residues. Germline lookup yields CDR1 SGHTA and CDR2 FQGNSA. With V trimmed by 7 bases and J by 4 bases, 2 bases remained unmatched.

By proportion, this clonotype is medium-sized. The chain combines TRBV7-2 with TRBJ2-1; 12 bases match TRBD2. The CDR3 totals 15 residues. CDR1 and CDR2 from the germline V gene are SGHTA and FQGNSA. V trimming: 1 base; J trimming: 15 bases; junction bases outside the gene matches: 10. Here the CDR3 DNA reads TGTGCCAGCAGCTTAGTGGCTAGCGGGGGGGCCTCTCCGTTCTTC. Amino acids: CASSLVASGGASPFF.

This clonotype was counted at least ten times. The rearrangement uses TRBV24-1 and TRBJ2-3; the D is unclear. This CDR3 region has 15 residues. V was shortened by 4 bases and J by 2 bases, with 12 bases between the two germline ends. Germline V gives CDR1 KGHDR, CDR2 SFDVKD. CDR3 DNA: TGTGCCACCAGTGAACCCGACGGGTCCACAGATACGCAGTATTTT. Translated: CATSEPDGSTDTQYF.

This clonotype has just a few counts. V is TRBV20-1 and J is TRBJ2-1; the D is unclear. The CDR3 runs to 16 residues. Germline V CDR1 and CDR2: DFQATT, SNEGSKA (reference sequence). V was cut by 0 bases and J by 5 bases, with 17 bases left in between. The CDR3 reads CSARDLLKMGHNEQFF. The CDR3 DNA sequence: TGCAGTGCTAGAGATCTATTAAAAATGGGTCACAATGAGCAGTTCTTC.

This clonotype was observed at least ten times. The chain recombines TRBV12-3 or TRBV12-4 with TRBJ1-2, with 7 bases fitting TRBD1. The J segment lost 4 bases and the V segment lost 7 bases, leaving 6 bases of the junction unmatched. The CDR3 is made up of 13 amino acids. CDR3 protein: CASTRTGPYGYTF. The CDR3 nucleotides are TGTGCCAGCACCCGGACAGGACCCTATGGCTACACCTTC.

At least ten counts were recorded for this clonotype. The chain employs TRBV29-1 and TRBJ2-1; no clear D gene. CDR3 length: 12 amino acids. Germline CDR1 is SQVTM and CDR2 is ANQGSEA. Trimming left V 6 bases short and J 8 bases short, with 14 bases between. Written as DNA, the CDR3 is TGCAGCGTCGAGAACCCCGCCTATGAGCAGTTCTTC. Residues: CSVENPAYEQFF.

This clonotype has at least ten counts. The V call is TRBV12-3 or TRBV12-4, the J call TRBJ1-3; D may be TRBD1 (6 bases). The CDR3 is 14 amino acids. Between the trimmed V and J ends, which lost 6 bases and 6 bases, there was a span of 15 bases. The CDR3: CASSFQGLENTIYF. The CDR3 region has the DNA TGTGCCAGCAGCTTCCAGGGGCTCGAAAACACCATATATTTT.

This clonotype appeared many times. The genes are TRBV14 and TRBJ1-6, with D unresolved. The CDR3 runs to 13 residues. Germline V lookup: CDR1 SGHDN, CDR2 FVKESK. V lost 6 bases to trimming and J lost 4 bases, with 7 bases between them. CDR3 sequence reads: CASSPTYNSPLHF. CDR3 nucleotide sequence: TGTGCCAGCAGTCCCACTTATAATTCACCCCTCCACTTT. Using reference TRBV14 and TRBJ1-6 for the parts outside the CDR3, the full variable domain is EAGVTQFPSHSVIEKGQTVTLRCDPISGHDNLYWYRRVMGKEIKFLLHFVKESKQDESGMPNNRFLAERTGGTYSTLKVQPAELEDSGVYFCASSPTYNSPLHFGNGTRLTVT.

This chain connects TRBV20-1 to TRBJ1-5; no clear D gene. Germline-derived CDR1 and CDR2 are DFQATT and SNEGSKA (reference sequence). With 0 bases removed from V and 7 bases from J, the gap between germline ends came to 19 bases. The CDR3 is 16 residues long. The CDR3 bases are TGCAGTGCTAGAGATAGTAAGGAGATACGCGCCCAGCCCCAGCATTTT. Its protein is CSARDSKEIRAQPQHF.

The rearrangement links TRBV6-5 to TRBJ2-5; tentatively, D is TRBD2 (6 bases). V lost 0 bases and J 4 bases, leaving 18 bases between the germline ends. Germline CDR1 reads MNHEY; CDR2 reads SVGAGI. The CDR3 is 17 residues long. CDR3 region: CASSYSSSAGSAETQYF. The CDR3 coding sequence is TGTGCCAGCAGTTACTCTTCTAGCGCGGGGAGTGCAGAGACCCAGTACTTC.

This clonotype was seen a single time. This may arise from a read error, as a much more abundant clone is one base away. The chain couples TRBV30 to TRBJ2-7, with TRBD2 matching 9 bases. Germline CDR1 GTSNPN, CDR2 SVGIG (reference sequence). V lost 3 bases to trimming and J lost 3 bases; unmatched junction nucleotides: 9. CDR3 length equals 15 residues. The CDR3 sequence: CAWRVAGDPVYEQYF. In nucleotides, the CDR3 is TGTGCCTGGAGAGTAGCGGGAGACCCCGTCTACGAGCAGTACTTC.

This clonotype was detected ten times or more. This sequence joins TRBV11-3 and TRBJ2-5; D is unresolved. The CDR3 totals 14 residues. Germline V gives CDR1 SGHNT, CDR2 YENEEA. Trimming took off 0 bases at V and 0 bases at J, with 5 bases between the two ends. The CDR3 nucleotides read TGTGCCAGCAGCTTAGAGTCCTACCAAGAGACCCAGTACTTC. This gives the protein CASSLESYQETQYF.

This clonotype showed up many times. The genes are TRBV5-4 and TRBJ2-3, with 11 bases lining up with TRBD2. V lost 5 bases, J lost 5 bases, and 13 bases stayed unmatched. Germline V gene sequence: CDR1 SGHNT, CDR2 YYREEE (reference sequence). There are 17 residues in the CDR3. In nucleotides, the CDR3 is TGTGCCAGCAGACCCGGGTCCACTAGCGGGGGAGGAGATACGCAGTATTTT. Amino acid sequence: CASRPGSTSGGGDTQYF.

This clonotype was recorded at least ten times. V is TRBV19 and J is TRBJ2-7; D tentatively fits TRBD1 or TRBD2 (5 bases each). V was trimmed by 6 bases and J by 0 bases, leaving 6 bases between them. CDR3 length: 12 amino acids. Looked up from germline, CDR1 is LNHDA and CDR2 is SQIVND (reference sequence). The CDR3 DNA reads TGTGCCAGTAGGGGGGTCTCCTACGAGCAGTACTTC. The encoded protein is CASRGVSYEQYF.

In its sample, this clonotype was seen many times. The rearrangement links TRBV6-1 to TRBJ1-1; D might be TRBD1 (6 bases). V lost 2 bases and J 10 bases, leaving 14 bases between the germline ends. Germline V gene sequence: CDR1 MNHNS, CDR2 SASEGT. The CDR3 contains 13 residues. The CDR3 region has the DNA TGTGCCAGCAGTGAACTGGGACATTCTAGAGCTTTCTTT. Translation: CASSELGHSRAFF.

This clonotype appeared many times. The V call is TRBV20-1, the J call TRBJ1-2; a weak D match, TRBD1 (6 bases). Trimming left V 1 base short and J 6 bases short, with 15 bases between. The germline V gene encodes CDR1 DFQATT and CDR2 SNEGSKA (reference sequence). This CDR3 is 14 amino acids long. CDR3 residues: CSARAPGGGHGYTF. The CDR3 region has the DNA TGCAGTGCTAGAGCCCCAGGAGGGGGACATGGCTACACCTTC.

There are many counts of this clonotype. This chain joins TRBV6-6 and TRBJ2-5; D perhaps matches TRBD2 (5 bases). Trimming took 5 bases from V and 3 from J, leaving 10 bases between them. Germline CDR1 reads MNHNY; CDR2 reads SVGAGI (reference sequence). The CDR3 length is 13 residues. The CDR3 DNA sequence: TGTGCCAGCAGTCTCGGGGAAAAAGAGACCCAGTACTTC. Its translation: CASSLGEKETQYF.

This clonotype rates as medium-sized. The chain employs TRBV11-1 and TRBJ2-7; a possible D gene is TRBD2 (6 bases). Germline V gene data show CDR1 as SGHAT and CDR2 as FQDESV (reference sequence). The CDR3 contains 19 residues. The V gene lost 5 bases and the J gene lost 2 bases, with 28 bases spanning the gap. CDR3 loop: CASSAPSEGSLFVPYEQYF. CDR3 sequence (DNA): TGTGCCAGCAGCGCCCCATCGGAGGGATCCTTATTTGTCCCCTACGAGCAGTACTTC.